This is a list of T cell receptor beta chains from one sample in a study of cytomegalovirus exposure and HLA in healthy donors. Data came from immunoSEQ multiplex PCR; TCRdb stores just in-frame clones and leaves some out. The data hold tens of thousands of clones, with around 76% observed a single time. The sample was PBMCs. The receptors originated from a man aged 25 to 40 in good health and CMV-seronegative. Each CDR3 is given with its conserved first and last residue.

V gene | CDR3 protein
TRBV2 | CASSILTGGYQPQHF
TRBV6-6 | CASSPRQGNTEAFF
TRBV10-3 | CAIRNTGISTDTQYF
TRBV6-6 | CASSSGTAYSNQPQHF
TRBV5-1 | CASSWEAANYGYTF
TRBV9 | CASSVTSGRRETQYF
TRBV9 | CASGTGGIGTEAFF
TRBV6-5 | CASSPPGETQYF
TRBV7-9 | CASSLARDSLTNEQFF
TRBV4-1 | CASSQSRAEKLFF
TRBV19 | CASSPGTPNTEAFF
TRBV5-5 | CASSRDGDRRNTGELFF
TRBV11-3 | CASSLGLAEPGGETQYF
TRBV4-2 | CASSPNPGQGYRTF
TRBV9 | CASSARTGFEKLFF
TRBV6-1 | CASSEHNNSPLHF
TRBV9 | CASSLRTGTDTQYF
TRBV19 | CASSPGTGKNTEAFF
TRBV6-5 | CASSSRTGGYGYTF
TRBV5-1 | CASSLGQSGIGTQYF
TRBV18 | CASSPGGQESYEQYF
TRBV19 | CASSIVWGEGYGYTF
TRBV6-1 | CASSEAGDSLYNEQFF
TRBV11-3 | CASLGRDGKNTGELFF
TRBV4-3 | CASSLISGTGYNEQFF
TRBV7-9 | CASSTRTDINTEAFF
TRBV5-1 | CASSIQGAADYGYTF
TRBV9 | CASSVVGGNTGELFF
TRBV5-6 | CASMGGLHYGYTF
TRBV19 | CASSTRTGAYEQYF
TRBV4-3 | CASSQDPGAEQYF
TRBV28 | CASPGGTEAFF
TRBV5-1 | CASSPAKQPTNEKLFF
TRBV10-1 | CASSLTAKQPNYGYTF
TRBV5-8 | CASSLGGLSTEAFF
TRBV7-9 | CASSQAAGPARLNTGELFF
TRBV6-1 | CASSEARIVGENEQFF
TRBV5-1 | CASSLGQGWTEAFF
TRBV5-8 | CASSLGDRSQETQYF
TRBV10-3 | CAISESRGGIYEQYF
TRBV6-1 | CASSEAPRGFVYEQYF
TRBV7-8 | CASSLRSRNDQPQHF
TRBV29-1 | CSVVGTQTYEQYF
TRBV10-3 | CAISLDSLYGYTF
TRBV4-1 | CASSQVDILSYNEQFF
TRBV7-9 | CASSLGKGGFNQPQHF
TRBV5-6 | CASSLDPSTQYF
TRBV7-9 | CASRPDRAAYGYTF